This T cell receptor beta chain was sequenced for a study of T cell responses to AZD1222 COVID-19 vaccine. General observations from the study: At baseline, seropositivity was found in only a handful of AZD1222 recipients.

This clone has a single count. No antigen is known for it. Produced via immunoSEQ multiplex PCR; TCRdb's table is partial and in-frame only. The sample carries under 95,000 clones, 70% to 90% recorded once. This specimen was peripheral blood, taken 28 days after the second AZD1222 dose. The sequence was collected from an adult who received the AZD1222 COVID-19 vaccine.

The CDR3 nucleotides read TGTGCCAGTAGTTCCTGGGACAGTCCTGGCTACACCTTC. Its translation: CASSSWDSPGYTF. The V and J genes are TRBV19 and TRBJ1-2; 7 nucleotides align to TRBD1. The germline CDR1 and CDR2 sequences are LNHDA and SQIVND (reference sequence). CDR3 size: 13 residues. V lost 5 bases and J lost 7; bases outside the gene matches: 7. The whole variable domain, filled in from reference TRBV19 and TRBJ1-2, reads DGGITQSPKYLFRKEGQNVTLSCEQNLNHDAMYWYRQDPGQGLRLIYYSQIVNDFQKGDIAEGYSVSREKKESFPLTVTSAQKNPTAFYLCASSSWDSPGYTFGSGTRLTVV.